This entry is about one T cell receptor beta chain. Antigen: not known. This may arise from a read error, as a much more abundant clone is one base away. This entry is derived from a study of read filtering for tumor transcriptome and immune sequencing. Study-level findings and limits: About four fifths of IR-seq clonotypes had a single read, yet these held approximately 4% of reads.

At the time of active disease, bone marrow was collected from every patient. CDR3 length: 15 amino acids. Germline loops: CDR1 MNHEY, CDR2 SMNVEV (reference sequence). The V end was cut by 6 bases, the J end by 4 bases, with 19 bases between. From 350 to 500 ng of RNA, a library with molecular barcoded alpha/delta and beta/gamma adaptors was made. Each CDR3 protein gets one entry after TCRdb re-called the reads with MiXCR. The sample records approximately 41,000 distinct CDR3 sequences, around an eighth being singletons. This chain joins TRBV27 and TRBJ2-7, with TRBD2 as a possible D gene (6 bases). The source material was a population of CD138-negative cells sorted from bone marrow. This sequence originates from a donor aged 40 or over with multiple myeloma. CDR3 nucleotides: TGTGCCAGCAGGTCCACTAAGGCGGAGGGGTACGAGCAGTACTTC. It is translated as CASRSTKAEGYEQYF.